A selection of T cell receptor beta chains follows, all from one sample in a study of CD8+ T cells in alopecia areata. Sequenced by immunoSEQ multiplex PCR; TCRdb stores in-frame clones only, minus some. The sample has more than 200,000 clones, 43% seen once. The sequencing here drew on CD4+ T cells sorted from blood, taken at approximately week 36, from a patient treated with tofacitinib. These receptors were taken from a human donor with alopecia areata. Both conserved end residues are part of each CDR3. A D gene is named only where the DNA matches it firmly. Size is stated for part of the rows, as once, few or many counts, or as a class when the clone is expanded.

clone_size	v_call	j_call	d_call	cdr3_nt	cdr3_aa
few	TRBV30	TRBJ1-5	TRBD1	TGTGCCTGGAGCTTCAGGGGGCGAAATCAGCCCCAGCATTTT	CAWSFRGRNQPQHF
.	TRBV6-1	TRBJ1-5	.	TGTGCCAGCACCCGACTTTTCAATCAGCCCCAGCATTTT	CASTRLFNQPQHF
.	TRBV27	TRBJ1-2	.	TGTGCCAGCAGTCCAAATACAGGGAGCTATGGCTACACCTTC	CASSPNTGSYGYTF
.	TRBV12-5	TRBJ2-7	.	TGTGCTAGTGGTTTGGGGTGGGGGTACGAGCAGTACTTC	CASGLGWGYEQYF
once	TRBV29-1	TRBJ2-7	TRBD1	TGCAGCGTTGGACAGGGGGCTCTCTATGAGCAGTACTTC	CSVGQGALYEQYF
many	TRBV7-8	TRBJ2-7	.	TGTGCCAGCAGCTCTCGTGAGGGGACCTACGAGCAGTACTTC	CASSSREGTYEQYF
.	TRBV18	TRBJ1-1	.	TGTGCCAGCTCACTAACCAGGTTCAACACTGAAGCTTTCTTT	CASSLTRFNTEAFF
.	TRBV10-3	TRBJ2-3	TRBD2	TGTGCCATCATAAAAGGAGCGGGAGGCTCAGATACGCAGTATTTT	CAIIKGAGGSDTQYF
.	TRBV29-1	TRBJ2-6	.	TGCAGCGTTGAAGGTGGGGGATTTGGGGCCAACGTCCTGACTTTC	CSVEGGGFGANVLTF
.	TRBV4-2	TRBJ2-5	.	TGTGCCAGCAGCCTGTCTCCCTCAACGGGGACCCAGTACTTC	CASSLSPSTGTQYF
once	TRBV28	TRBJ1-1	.	TGTGCCAGCAGATCCCAGAACACTGAAGCTTTCTTT	CASRSQNTEAFF
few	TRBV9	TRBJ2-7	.	TGTGCCAGCAGCGTAGAATCGGGGAACGGCTACGAGCAGTACTTC	CASSVESGNGYEQYF
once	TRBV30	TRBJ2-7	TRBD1	TGTGCCTGGAGGGCCACAGGGGACCCCTCCTGCGAGCAGTACTTC	CAWRATGDPSCEQYF
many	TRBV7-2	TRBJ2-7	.	TGTGCCAGCAGCTTAGGCGGACTGGGGGGCGAGGTATCCTACGAGCAGTACTTC	CASSLGGLGGEVSYEQYF
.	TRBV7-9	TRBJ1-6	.	TGTGCCAGCAGCTTAGTCCAGGGAAGTCATTCACCCCTCCACTTT	CASSLVQGSHSPLHF
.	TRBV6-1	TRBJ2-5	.	TGTGCCAGCAGTGTGGGGTTATACCAAGAGACCCAGTACTTC	CASSVGLYQETQYF
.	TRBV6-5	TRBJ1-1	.	TGTGCCAGCAGTTACTCGGAAGAACGGAGAGCTTTCTTT	CASSYSEERRAFF
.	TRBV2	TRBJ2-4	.	TGTGCCAGCATAGCGGCCCCGGGGTACATTCAGTACTTC	CASIAAPGYIQYF
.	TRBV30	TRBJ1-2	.	TGTGCCTGGAGTAGAGATTACTATGGCTACACCTTC	CAWSRDYYGYTF
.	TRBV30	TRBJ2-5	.	TGTGCCTGGAGTCCCCGGGCGGGTGCAGAGACCCAGTACTTC	CAWSPRAGAETQYF
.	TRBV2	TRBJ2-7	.	TGTGCCAGCAGAAGTTACTACGAGCAGTACTTC	CASRSYYEQYF
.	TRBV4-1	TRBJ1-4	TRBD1	TGCGCCAGCAGCCAAGAAGGACAGGACAATGAAAAACTGTTTTTT	CASSQEGQDNEKLFF
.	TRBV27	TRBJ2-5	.	TGTGCCAGCAGTCTTAAACGACAGAACCAAGAGACCCAGTACTTC	CASSLKRQNQETQYF
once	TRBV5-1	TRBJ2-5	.	TGCGCCAGCAGCTTAGAGGCGAGGCTCCAAGAGACCCAGTACTTC	CASSLEARLQETQYF